This TCR beta chain comes out of a study of glioma-infiltrating T cells after dendritic cell vaccination. Clones were sequenced by immunoSEQ multiplex PCR, and TCRdb holds only the in-frame ones, with some missing. The sample records tens of thousands of clones, over 75% being singletons. CDR3 size: 14 residues. Germline-derived CDR1 and CDR2 are MNHEY and SVGAGI. The trim removed 6 bases at V and 2 bases at J, leaving 4 bases unmatched. Time point noted: after dendritic cell vaccination, including at tumor progression/relapse. The receptor was derived from a human donor with glioblastoma. The rearrangement joins TRBV6-5 to TRBJ1-2, with TRBD1 matching over 9 bases. Sequenced here: blood, sampled after dendritic cell vaccination. The CDR3 sequence is CASSLGQGNYGYTF. CDR3 sequence (DNA): TGTGCCAGCAGCCTGGGACAGGGCAACTATGGCTACACCTTC.